Below, one TCR beta chain is given with its context. Trimming pared 5 bases from V and 10 bases from J, leaving 14 bases between. This CDR3 region has 12 residues. Per germline, CDR1 SGHDN and CDR2 FVKESK. The data are from a study of CD8 T cells in Susac syndrome. When the RNA was reverse transcribed, random hexamers were used with an input of roughly 0.45 to 1 ug. Amplification of TCR beta CDR3 spanned 54 Vbeta and 13 Jbeta via immunoSEQ multiplex PCR. MiXCR, applied by TCRdb to the immunoSEQ multiplex PCR reads, yields one record per CDR3 protein. The repertoire consists of about 150,000 distinct CDR3 sequences, with about 93% occurring once and the leading ten covering roughly 0.1%. CD8+ and CD4+ T cells from blood underwent TCR beta sequencing. Stable or active relapsing-remitting multiple sclerosis, untreated and meeting revised McDonald criteria, defined the controls. Negative magnetic isolation gave CD8+ and CD4+ cells; FACS enriched CD8+ TEMRA.

The sample consisted of CD4+ T cells from PBMCs. The receptor was derived from a human donor with multiple sclerosis. The chain is built from TRBV14 and TRBJ1-1; tentatively, D is TRBD1 (5 bases). The CDR3: CASSTSRGLAFF. CDR3 in DNA: TGTGCCAGCAGCACCTCACGGGGGTTAGCTTTCTTT.